Each of the 24 T cell receptor beta chains below was sequenced from the same sample in a study of long-term antiretroviral therapy in people with HIV. The libraries were made with immunoSEQ v3.0 at survey level. The table came from immunoSEQ multiplex PCR; TCRdb's copy has only in-frame clones and leaves some out. The sample has tens of thousands of clones; just over 85% are singletons. The sample here was unsorted PBMCs, taken 0.8 years after starting antiretroviral therapy. These receptor sequences come from a woman in her 30s with HIV.

Details on this clone: An end of the junction differs from the germline gene, which may be a read error. This chain connects TRBV18 to TRBJ1-2, with D possibly matching TRBD1 (6 bases). This CDR3 is 10 amino acids long. CDR1 and CDR2 from the germline V gene are KGHSH and LQKENI. CDR3 sequence (DNA): TGTGCCAGCTCACCGAAGCCACAGGGCTTC. Its translation is CASSPKPQGF. The full variable domain, with the rest looked up from reference TRBV18 and TRBJ1-2, is NAGVMQNPRHLVRRRGQEARLRCSPMKGHSHVYWYRQLPEEGLKFMVYLQKENIIDESGMPKERFSAEFPKEGPSILRIQQVVRGDSAAYFCASSPKPQGFGSGTRLTVV.

The rearrangement joins TRBV30 to TRBJ1-6, with a tentative D call TRBD1 (5 bases). The germline CDR1 and CDR2 sequences are GTSNPN and SVGIG (reference sequence). This CDR3 has 12 residues. The V end was cut by 1 base, the J end by 13 bases, with 11 bases between. The CDR3, as DNA: TGTGCCTGGAGTGGGGACCCTTTTCCCCTCCACTTT. This gives the protein CAWSGDPFPLHF.

V usage is TRBV6-1 and J usage is TRBJ1-2, with D uncertain. The V end lost 1 base, the J end lost 5 bases, and 5 bases lay between the germline ends. This CDR3 is built from 12 residues. Per germline, CDR1 MNHNS and CDR2 SASEGT. The CDR3 sequence: CASSEVGYGYTF. CDR3 nucleotide sequence: TGTGCCAGCAGTGAAGTAGGTTATGGCTACACCTTC.

This clone was detected a few times. The chain couples TRBV7-9 to TRBJ2-7; 7 bases match TRBD2. V gave up 5 bases and J gave up 2 bases; unmatched junction bases: 3. The CDR3 extends over 13 amino acids. Per the germline V gene, CDR1 is SEHNR and CDR2 is FQNEAQ (reference sequence). In nucleotides, the CDR3 is TGTGCCAGCAGCCCTGGGGGGGCCTACGAGCAGTACGTC. Its protein is CASSPGGAYEQYV.

This sequence joins TRBV5-1 and TRBJ2-3; 8 bases line up with TRBD2. CDR1 is SGHRS, CDR2 YFSETQ, per germline. This CDR3 has 15 residues. Trimming at V came to 7 bases and at J to 0 bases, leaving 7 bases not matched to a gene. Written as DNA, the CDR3 is TGCGCCAGCGACTATGCGGGGGGAAGCACAGATACGCAGTATTTT. Its protein is CASDYAGGSTDTQYF.

V usage is TRBV6-1 and J usage is TRBJ1-6; D gene unclear. V lost 7 bases to trimming and J lost 6 bases, with 7 bases between them. Germline V CDR1 and CDR2: MNHNS, SASEGT. The CDR3 consists of 12 residues. The DNA for the CDR3 is TGTGCCAGCAACCTGTTTAATTCACCCCTCCACTTT. Its translation is CASNLFNSPLHF.

The CDR3 protein is CASISGGGSNQPQHF. The CDR3 coding sequence is TGTGCCAGCATCTCGGGGGGGGGCAGCAATCAGCCCCAGCATTTT. The V and J genes are TRBV2 and TRBJ1-5, with a weak D call TRBD1 (6 bases). Germline V gives CDR1 SNHLY, CDR2 FYNNEI. The CDR3 loop spans 15 amino acids. The V gene lost 7 bases and the J gene lost 1 base, with 14 bases spanning the gap.

V is TRBV7-6 and J is TRBJ1-4; D is possibly TRBD1 (5 bases). The CDR3 loop spans 14 amino acids. V lost 1 base and J lost 8, with 11 bases in between. Germline CDR1 is SGHVS and CDR2 is FNYEAQ. DNA of the CDR3: TGTGCCAGCAGCTTAGGAGGGACTGAAGAAAAACTGTTTTTT. Its translation is CASSLGGTEEKLFF.

The chain joins TRBV5-8 to TRBJ2-7, with TRBD1 as a possible D gene (6 bases). The ends were cut back, 10 bases at V and 3 bases at J, with 17 bases in the middle. The CDR3 has 13 residues. Germline V gives CDR1 SGHTS, CDR2 YDEGEE. CDR3 in DNA: TGTGCCTATCTTGGGGGCGGCTACTACGAGCAGTACGTC. Its translation: CAYLGGGYYEQYV.

The chain has TRBV29-1 and TRBJ1-1; no clear D. Per germline, CDR1 SQVTM and CDR2 ANQGSEA. V was cut by 5 bases and J by 1 base, with 5 bases left in between. The CDR3 has 11 residues. CDR3 amino acids: CSVSKNTEAFF. For the CDR3, the DNA is TGCAGCGTTTCGAAGAACACTGAAGCTTTCTTT. Drawing the rest from reference TRBV29-1 and TRBJ1-1, the complete variable domain is SAVISQKPSRDICQRGTSLTIQCQVDSQVTMMFWYRQQPGQSLTLIATANQGSEATYESGFVIDKFPISRPNLTFSTLTVSNMSPEDSSIYLCSVSKNTEAFFGQGTRLTVV.

The V call is TRBV5-1, the J call TRBJ1-1; D remains unclear. Germline V gives CDR1 SGHRS, CDR2 YFSETQ. Trimming left V 2 bases short and J 3 bases short, with 8 bases between. The CDR3 loop spans 13 amino acids. The CDR3: CASSFAGYTEAFF. CDR3 nucleotides: TGCGCCAGCAGCTTCGCCGGCTACACTGAAGCTTTCTTT.

This chain links TRBV4-1 with TRBJ1-2; possibly TRBD1 for D (5 bases). CDR3 length: 16 amino acids. Trimming cost V 4 bases and J 4 bases, with 19 bases left between them. From germline, CDR1 is MGHRA and CDR2 YSYEKL. The CDR3 sequence is CASSPMTDGGVYGYTF. Written as DNA, the CDR3 is TGCGCCAGCAGCCCGATGACCGACGGGGGGGTCTATGGCTACACCTTC.

V is TRBV6-5 and J is TRBJ1-2, with a weak D call TRBD1 (5 bases). Per germline, CDR1 MNHEY and CDR2 SVGAGI. With 6 bases removed from V and 8 bases from J, the gap between germline ends came to 16 bases. This CDR3 contains 13 residues. The CDR3 spells CASSPQGYGGYTF. CDR3 sequence (DNA): TGTGCCAGCAGCCCCCAGGGCTACGGAGGCTACACCTTC.

The J gene is TRBJ1-6, the V gene TRBV7-2; TRBD1 aligns across 7 bases. V lost 6 bases, J lost 9 bases, and 11 bases stayed unmatched. Germline values: CDR1 SGHTA, CDR2 FQGNSA. The CDR3 length is 15 residues. The CDR3 loop is CASSTRQGFSSPLHF. The CDR3 nucleotides read TGTGCCAGCAGTACACGACAGGGCTTCTCTTCACCCCTCCACTTT.

V is TRBV6-1 and J is TRBJ1-2; D is undetermined. V lost 7 bases to trimming and J lost 6 bases, with 18 bases between them. The CDR3 runs to 14 residues. Germline V gene sequence: CDR1 MNHNS, CDR2 SASEGT. The CDR3 loop reads CASTGPTTGDGYTF. CDR3 nucleotide sequence: TGTGCCAGCACAGGACCAACCACGGGAGATGGCTACACCTTC.

The V and J genes are TRBV2 and TRBJ1-6; TRBD1 might be the D (6 bases). Between the trimmed V and J ends, which lost 5 bases and 5 bases, there was a span of 19 bases. The CDR3 extends over 17 amino acids. Germline values: CDR1 SNHLY, CDR2 FYNNEI. CDR3 in amino acids: CASSLWGAGSNNSPLHF. In DNA form, the CDR3 reads TGTGCCAGCAGTCTATGGGGGGCTGGAAGTAATAATTCACCCCTCCACTTT.

V usage is TRBV30 and J usage is TRBJ1-1, with D unclear. The CDR3 sequence is 14 residues long. Trimming cost V 0 bases and J 1 base, with 9 bases left between them. Germline V gene sequence: CDR1 GTSNPN, CDR2 SVGIG (reference sequence). CDR3 protein: CAWSVIDGNTEAFF. CDR3 nucleotide sequence: TGTGCCTGGAGTGTGATAGACGGGAACACTGAAGCTTTCTTT.

This sequence joins TRBV11-2 and TRBJ2-3, with D perhaps TRBD2 (6 bases). The germline V gene encodes CDR1 SGHAT and CDR2 FQNNGV. V lost 5 bases and J lost 0, with 12 bases in between. The CDR3 spans 15 residues. This chain's CDR3 is CASSLSGPSTDTQYF. The CDR3 DNA sequence: TGTGCCAGCAGCCTCAGCGGGCCTAGCACAGATACGCAGTATTTT.

The chain joins TRBV14 to TRBJ2-7, with D possibly matching TRBD2 (5 bases). This CDR3 is built from 13 residues. The V gene lost 4 bases and the J gene lost 0 bases, with 7 bases spanning the gap. Germline values: CDR1 SGHDN, CDR2 FVKESK. CDR3 sequence reads: CASSPGSSYEQYF. Written as DNA, the CDR3 is TGTGCCAGCAGCCCGGGGAGCTCCTACGAGCAGTACTTC. Complete variable domain (other parts from reference TRBV14 and TRBJ2-7): EAGVTQFPSHSVIEKGQTVTLRCDPISGHDNLYWYRRVMGKEIKFLLHFVKESKQDESGMPNNRFLAERTGGTYSTLKVQPAELEDSGVYFCASSPGSSYEQYFGPGTRLTVT.

The V and J genes are TRBV5-5 and TRBJ1-1; D remains ambiguous. CDR3 length equals 14 residues. Germline CDR1 and CDR2: SGHKS and YYEKEE (reference sequence). Trimming cost V 0 bases and J 3 bases, with 9 bases left between them. The CDR3 sequence: CASSLAPGYTEAFF. CDR3 DNA sequence: TGTGCCAGCAGCTTGGCGCCCGGTTACACTGAAGCTTTCTTT.

The V call is TRBV5-5, the J call TRBJ2-5, with 13 nucleotides matching TRBD2. The V gene end was trimmed by 4 bases and the J gene end by 5 bases; junction bases not matched to a gene: 5. The CDR3 has 15 amino acids. The germline V gene encodes CDR1 SGHKS and CDR2 YYEKEE (reference sequence). The CDR3 sequence is CASSTQTSGGETQYF. The CDR3 nucleotides read TGTGCCAGCAGCACCCAGACTAGCGGGGGGGAGACCCAGTACTTC.

J is TRBJ2-5 and V is TRBV7-7; tentatively, D is TRBD1 (5 bases). This CDR3 spans 15 amino acids. The ends were cut back, 5 bases at V and 9 bases at J, with 22 bases in the middle. Germline assignment: CDR1 SSHAT and CDR2 FNYEAQ (reference sequence). The CDR3, as DNA: TGTGCCAGCAGCCCTGGTGGGCAGGCGCAAGGGGCCCAGTACTTC. Translation gives CASSPGGQAQGAQYF.

This chain connects TRBV27 to TRBJ2-5; possible D gene TRBD1, 6 bases. The germline gives CDR1 MNHEY, CDR2 SMNVEV (reference sequence). Trimming stripped 6 bases from V and 3 bases from J, with 17 bases between. This CDR3 comprises 15 residues. The CDR3 DNA follows: TGTGCCAGCAGACCAGATAGGGGGACGGAAGAGACCCAGTACTTC. Translated: CASRPDRGTEETQYF.

The V and J genes are TRBV7-9 and TRBJ1-4, with D perhaps matching TRBD1 (5 bases). Germline V gene lookup returns CDR1 SEHNR and CDR2 FQNEAQ (reference sequence). The V end was cut by 10 bases, the J end by 8 bases, with 20 bases between. The CDR3 sequence is 14 residues long. In DNA form, the CDR3 reads TGTGCCACCGGGGCGGGTTCGAAGCTGGAAAAACTGTTTTTT. It yields the protein CATGAGSKLEKLFF.